One sample yielded the 25 T cell receptor beta chains listed below, sequenced in a study of T-cell memory formation after mild COVID-19. TCRdb used MiXCR to reprocess the 5' RACE reads, holding one entry per CDR3 protein. The sample lists more than 80,000 distinct CDR3 sequences, roughly an eighth occurring once. The material sequenced was PBMCs or a T cell subset sorted from them (not recorded which). The receptors stem from an adult woman who had mild COVID-19 (a few samples of this study predate the infection). Cell type and time point are not known.

This clonotype has just a few counts. The chain uses TRBV24-1 and TRBJ2-7; 7 nucleotides agree with TRBD1. CDR1 and CDR2 from the germline V gene are KGHDR and SFDVKD. V dropped 2 bases and J dropped 5; count of bases not matched to a gene: 5. The CDR3 runs to 14 residues. The CDR3 DNA reads as TGTGCCACCAGTGATTCAAGAGGGGGCCACGAGCAGTACTTC. As protein: CATSDSRGGHEQYF.

The chain links TRBV9 to TRBJ2-3, with 11 positions matching TRBD2. CDR3 length equals 17 residues. V was clipped by 4 bases and J by 5 bases; unmatched bases: 12. The germline V gene encodes CDR1 SGDLS and CDR2 YYNGEE. CDR3 in DNA: TGTGCCAGCAGCATTGCCGGGACTAGCGGTCTTAAAGATACGCAGTATTTT. This translates into CASSIAGTSGLKDTQYF.

This clonotype was recorded a few times. The chain is built from TRBV6-1 and TRBJ2-3, with TRBD1 matching over 7 bases. The germline CDR1 and CDR2 sequences are MNHNS and SASEGT. This CDR3 spans 17 amino acids. V was clipped by 3 bases and J by 5 bases; unmatched bases: 14. DNA for the CDR3: TGTGCCAGCAGTGACCACTGGACAGGTGTTAGGAGAGATACGCAGTATTTT. This codes for CASSDHWTGVRRDTQYF.

This clonotype was counted a few times. The chain has TRBV7-9 and TRBJ2-7, with 7 bases aligning to TRBD1. Germline lookup yields CDR1 SEHNR and CDR2 FQNEAQ (reference sequence). CDR3 length: 16 residues. Trimming cost V 0 bases and J 3 bases; bases outside gene matches: 8. In DNA, the CDR3 is TGTGCCAGCAGCTTAGCCCGGCAGGGGGATCACTACGAGCAGTACTTC. This encodes CASSLARQGDHYEQYF.

The rearrangement links TRBV27 to TRBJ2-3; 8 bases map to TRBD1. Germline-derived CDR1 and CDR2 are MNHEY and SMNVEV (reference sequence). V trimming: 8 bases; J trimming: 1 base; junction bases outside the gene matches: 8. The CDR3 contains 15 residues. The CDR3, as DNA: TGTGCCAGCTTATTAGGACAGGGCCGCACAGATACGCAGTATTTT. Translating gives CASLLGQGRTDTQYF.

This clonotype was picked up a small number of times. The genes are TRBV20-1 and TRBJ2-7; 9 positions match TRBD2. The germline V gene encodes CDR1 DFQATT and CDR2 SNEGSKA (reference sequence). The CDR3 spans 17 residues. Losses at the gene ends were 3 bases for V and 3 bases for J; bases not matched to a gene: 15. Here the CDR3 reads CSARNVHASGIVYEQYF. The CDR3, as DNA: TGCAGTGCTAGGAACGTCCACGCTAGCGGGATAGTCTACGAGCAGTACTTC.

The CDR3 bases are TGTGCCACCGCAGGGGGCCCCACCTACGAGCAGTACTTC. Translation: CATAGGPTYEQYF. The rearrangement links TRBV15 to TRBJ2-7; 8 bases align to TRBD1. V lost 8 bases, J lost 2 bases, and 5 bases stayed unmatched. This CDR3 has 13 amino acids. Looked up from germline, CDR1 is LNHNV and CDR2 is YYDKDF (reference sequence).

A few counts support this clonotype. The rearrangement links TRBV20-1 to TRBJ2-3; 9 bases fit TRBD1. This CDR3 is built from 14 residues. Germline lookup yields CDR1 DFQATT and CDR2 SNEGSKA (reference sequence). V gave up 6 bases and J gave up 2 bases; unmatched junction bases: 6. The CDR3 protein is CSADGQGFTDTQYF. The CDR3 DNA sequence: TGCAGTGCGGACGGACAGGGGTTCACAGATACGCAGTATTTT.

The V call is TRBV29-1, the J call TRBJ1-1; D is perhaps TRBD1 (5 bases). Germline V CDR1 and CDR2: SQVTM, ANQGSEA. CDR3 length: 13 amino acids. CDR3 residues: CGSLGGLNTEAFF. The CDR3, as DNA: TGCGGATCCTTGGGGGGTCTGAACACTGAAGCTTTCTTT.

There are many counts of this clonotype. The chain employs TRBV5-6 and TRBJ2-1, with D hard to call. This CDR3 is built from 15 residues. Germline-derived CDR1 and CDR2 are SGHDT and YYEEEE. The V gene lost 6 bases and the J gene lost 4 bases, with 17 bases spanning the gap. DNA of the CDR3: TGTGCCAGCACCGACAAGGGCGGAACTTACAATGAGCAGTTCTTC. It encodes CASTDKGGTYNEQFF.

The genes are TRBV5-8 and TRBJ1-1; D is undetermined. Trimming left V 6 bases short and J 1 base short, with 13 bases between. CDR1 is SGHTS, CDR2 YDEGEE, per germline. The CDR3 is made up of 14 amino acids. The CDR3 coding sequence is TGTGCCAGCAAGAACGTGTTAGAGAACACTGAAGCTTTCTTT. It specifies CASKNVLENTEAFF.

In its sample, this clonotype was seen many times. The chain links TRBV6-2 or TRBV6-3 to TRBJ2-7, with D uncertain. In germline, CDR1 is MNHEY, CDR2 SVGEGT. Trimming removed 4 bases from V and 0 bases from J, with 7 bases in between. CDR3 length equals 13 residues. CDR3 loop: CASSWDSSYEQYF. The DNA for the CDR3 is TGTGCCAGCAGTTGGGATAGCTCCTACGAGCAGTACTTC.

In its sample, this clonotype was seen a few times. This chain uses TRBV20-1 with TRBJ2-1; 8 bases match TRBD2. The V gene's germline CDR1 is DFQATT and CDR2 SNEGSKA (reference sequence). This CDR3 is 14 amino acids long. The V segment lost 3 bases and the J segment 5 bases; nucleotides outside the gene matches: 6. The CDR3 DNA sequence: TGCAGTGCTAGTCTCAGCGGGAGTGACAATGAGCAGTTCTTC. Residues: CSASLSGSDNEQFF.

As concerns this clonotype: Being one base from a much bigger clone, this may be a read error. V is TRBV7-9 and J is TRBJ2-2; D remains unclear. The CDR3 length is 11 residues. V lost 10 bases and J lost 5, with 8 bases in between. Germline V lookup: CDR1 SEHNR, CDR2 FQNEAQ (reference sequence). The CDR3 DNA sequence: TGTGCCATCAGTTATACCGGGGAGCTGTTTTTT. It codes for CAISYTGELFF. Drawing the rest from reference TRBV7-9 and TRBJ2-2, the complete variable domain is DTGVSQNPRHKITKRGQNVTFRCDPISEHNRLYWYRQTLGQGPEFLTYFQNEAQLEKSRLLSDRFSAERPKGSFSTLEIQRTEQGDSAMYLCAISYTGELFFGEGSRLTVL.

This clonotype was observed many times. An end of the junction differs from the germline gene, which may be a read error. This chain connects TRBV12-3 or TRBV12-4 to TRBJ2-1; D perhaps matches TRBD2 (5 bases). The CDR3 length is 13 residues. The CDR3 region is CACRWESYNEQFF. Here the CDR3 DNA reads TGTGCCTGCAGGTGGGAGTCCTACAATGAGCAGTTCTTC.

This clonotype occurred a few times. This chain joins TRBV13 and TRBJ2-3; no clear D. The ends were cut back, 3 bases at V and 2 bases at J, with 12 bases in the middle. Germline V gene lookup returns CDR1 PRHDT and CDR2 FYEKMQ (reference sequence). The CDR3 contains 15 residues. The CDR3 DNA sequence: TGTGCCAGCAGCTTTGCCAGATCTTACACAGATACGCAGTATTTT. This gives the protein CASSFARSYTDTQYF.

This clonotype showed up many times. This rearrangement joins TRBV30 to TRBJ1-2; 7 bases map to TRBD1. V lost 6 bases, J lost 4 bases, and 8 bases stayed unmatched. Germline CDR1 GTSNPN, CDR2 SVGIG (reference sequence). This CDR3 spans 13 amino acids. The CDR3 spells CACLTGVIYGYTF. DNA for the CDR3: TGTGCCTGCCTAACAGGGGTAATCTATGGCTACACCTTC.

The rearrangement joins TRBV7-9 to TRBJ2-2; D not resolved. Germline lookup yields CDR1 SEHNR and CDR2 FQNEAQ (reference sequence). V was clipped by 6 bases and J by 9 bases, with 11 bases between them. The CDR3 has 12 amino acids. The CDR3, as DNA: TGTGCCAGCAGGAGACTTCTTTGGGAGCTGTTTTTT. Translation: CASRRLLWELFF.

This clonotype turned up a few times. The chain carries TRBV4-3 and TRBJ2-7, with D tentatively TRBD1 or TRBD2 (5 bases each). Trimming shortened V by 0 bases and J by 7 bases, and 19 bases separated the two germline ends. Germline values: CDR1 LGHNA, CDR2 YSLEER. CDR3 length: 16 residues. CDR3 sequence reads: CASSQEDFEGLREQYF. CDR3 sequence (DNA): TGCGCCAGCAGCCAAGAAGACTTCGAGGGGTTAAGGGAGCAGTACTTC.

This chain joins TRBV29-1 and TRBJ2-6; no reliable D call. The germline V gene encodes CDR1 SQVTM and CDR2 ANQGSEA. V was cut by 4 bases and J by 0 bases, with 22 bases left in between. The length of the CDR3 is 19 residues. CDR3: CSVAGPSFRASSGANVLTF. The CDR3 coding sequence is TGCAGCGTTGCCGGGCCCTCGTTTAGGGCGAGCTCTGGGGCCAACGTCCTGACTTTC.

This clonotype was seen a handful of times. The chain recombines TRBV5-4 with TRBJ2-7; no clear D. The CDR3 totals 15 residues. Germline-derived CDR1 and CDR2 are SGHNT and YYREEE (reference sequence). Trimming pared 2 bases from V and 2 bases from J, leaving 14 bases between. DNA of the CDR3: TGTGCCAGCAGCTTTGGGGTGGACGATACCTACGAGCAGTACTTC. Protein: CASSFGVDDTYEQYF. Full variable domain (outside the CDR3, taken from reference TRBV5-4 and TRBJ2-7): ETGVTQSPTHLIKTRGQQVTLRCSSQSGHNTVSWYQQALGQGPQFIFQYYREEENGRGNFPPRFSGLQFPNYSSELNVNALELDDSALYLCASSFGVDDTYEQYFGPGTRLTVT.

This clonotype was seen repeatedly, ten times or more. The rearrangement uses TRBV7-8 and TRBJ2-1; D perhaps matches TRBD2 (5 bases). Germline V CDR1 and CDR2: SGHVS, FQNEAQ. CDR3 size: 14 residues. Between the trimmed V and J ends, which lost 0 bases and 12 bases, there was a span of 15 bases. The CDR3 is CASSLASGGLGQFF. The CDR3 bases are TGTGCCAGCAGCTTAGCGAGCGGAGGTCTGGGGCAGTTCTTC.

The chain is built from TRBV5-1 and TRBJ2-7, with TRBD2 matching 8 bases. This CDR3 region has 14 residues. Looked up from germline, CDR1 is SGHRS and CDR2 is YFSETQ. Losses at the gene ends were 1 base for V and 3 bases for J; bases not matched to a gene: 3. DNA for the CDR3: TGCGCCAGCAGCTTGTCTAGCGGGTACTACGAGCAGTACTTC. Translated, it gives CASSLSSGYYEQYF.

The chain links TRBV5-4 to TRBJ2-7; 10 nucleotides line up with TRBD1. The germline V gene has CDR1 SGHNT and CDR2 YYREEE (reference sequence). J gave up 2 bases and V 3 bases, and 8 bases lay outside the gene matches. The CDR3 runs 16 residues. The CDR3 loop reads CASSSGQGLDPYEQYF. The CDR3 nucleotides read TGTGCCAGCAGCTCGGGACAGGGGTTAGATCCCTACGAGCAGTACTTC.

This clonotype was seen repeatedly, ten times or more. This rearrangement joins TRBV4-1 to TRBJ2-7; D perhaps matches TRBD1 (5 bases). V was pared by 0 bases and J by 0 bases, with 9 bases between. This CDR3 has 15 amino acids. Germline CDR1 and CDR2: MGHRA and YSYEKL. For the CDR3, the DNA is TGCGCCAGCAGCCAAGACGACAGAAGCTCCTACGAGCAGTACTTC. Translating it yields CASSQDDRSSYEQYF.